This is a list of T cell receptor beta chains from one sample in a study of blood T cell repertoires in COVID-19. The repertoire was sequenced with immunoSEQ multiplex PCR; TCRdb's copy has only in-frame clones and lacks some. This sample yields about 140,000 clones, of which around 86% are seen a single time; around 5% belongs to the top ten. Input material: peripheral blood. These TCRs come from a human donor in a cohort sampled during active COVID-19. CDR3s include the opening cysteine and the closing phenylalanine or tryptophan. A D gene is named only where the DNA matches it firmly. Size values are once, few and many counts, or a class for expanded clones, and some rows have none.

>TRBD2|TRBJ2-3|TRBV10-1|.
CATQAGGADTQYF
TGCGCCACGCAAGCGGGGGGGGCAGATACGCAGTATTTT
>TRBD1|TRBJ1-1|TRBV6-2/TRBV6-3|.
CASSYGTGPTEAFF
TGTGCCAGCAGTTATGGGACAGGGCCCACTGAAGCTTTCTTT
>TRBD2|TRBJ2-7|TRBV10-3|.
CAISESTSGVNYEQYF
TGTGCCATCAGTGAGTCGACTAGCGGGGTTAACTACGAGCAGTACTTC
>.|TRBJ1-1|TRBV5-6|.
CASSSTGMNTEAFF
TGTGCCAGCTCCTCTACGGGGATGAACACTGAAGCTTTCTTT
>.|TRBJ2-2|TRBV28|.
CASSSPPGTLANTGELFF
TGTGCCAGCAGTTCCCCTCCCGGGACACTCGCGAACACCGGGGAGCTGTTTTTT
>TRBD1|TRBJ1-4|TRBV5-1|.
CASSTSGTGGEKLFF
TGCGCCAGCAGCACCTCCGGGACAGGGGGGGAAAAACTGTTTTTT
>.|TRBJ1-1|TRBV30|.
CASTGNMNTEAFF
TGTGCCTCAACAGGGAACATGAACACTGAAGCTTTCTTT
>.|TRBJ1-1|TRBV2|few
CASRQGWNTEAFF
TGTGCCAGCAGGCAGGGTTGGAACACTGAAGCTTTCTTT
>TRBD1|TRBJ1-1|TRBV14|once
CASSPGDRGDTEAFF
TGTGCCAGCAGCCCAGGGGACAGGGGCGACACTGAAGCTTTCTTT
>.|TRBJ2-1|TRBV11-1|.
CASSLPENNEQFF
TGTGCCAGCAGCTTACCCGAGAACAATGAGCAGTTCTTC
>TRBD2|TRBJ2-5|TRBV10-2|.
CASSGTRTQETQYF
TGCGCCAGCAGTGGGACTAGGACCCAAGAGACCCAGTACTTC
>.|TRBJ1-6|TRBV14|.
CASSPQGVHSPLHF
TGTGCCAGCAGCCCGCAGGGTGTGCATTCACCCCTCCACTTT
>TRBD2|TRBJ2-3|TRBV3-1/TRBV3-2|.
CASSRSNPSGRSSTDTQYF
TGTGCCAGCAGCCGCTCAAACCCCAGCGGGAGATCTAGCACAGATACGCAGTATTTT
>TRBD2|TRBJ2-2|TRBV6-2/TRBV6-3|.
CASSYETSGIIPTGELFF
TGTGCCAGCAGTTACGAGACTAGCGGGATCATACCCACCGGGGAGCTGTTTTTT
>.|TRBJ1-5|TRBV11-3|.
CASSLTGKIYSNQPQHF
TGTGCCAGCAGCTTAACAGGAAAGATTTATAGCAATCAGCCCCAGCATTTT
>.|TRBJ1-1|TRBV18|.
CASSLGKDRNTEAFF
TGTGCCAGCTCACTAGGTAAGGACAGAAACACTGAAGCTTTCTTT
>TRBD1|TRBJ2-1|TRBV6-5|.
CASRVIRGNEQFF
TGTGCCAGCAGGGTGATCAGGGGGAATGAGCAGTTCTTC
>.|TRBJ1-1|TRBV7-9|.
CASSLGYGGTEAFF
TGTGCCAGCAGCTTAGGGTACGGGGGCACTGAAGCTTTCTTT
>.|TRBJ1-2|TRBV29-1|once
CSVEGTENYGYTF
TGCAGCGTTGAAGGGACAGAGAACTATGGCTACACCTTC
>.|TRBJ2-5|TRBV6-1|.
CASSESIGDQETQYF
TGTGCCAGCAGTGAATCCATCGGGGATCAAGAGACCCAGTACTTC